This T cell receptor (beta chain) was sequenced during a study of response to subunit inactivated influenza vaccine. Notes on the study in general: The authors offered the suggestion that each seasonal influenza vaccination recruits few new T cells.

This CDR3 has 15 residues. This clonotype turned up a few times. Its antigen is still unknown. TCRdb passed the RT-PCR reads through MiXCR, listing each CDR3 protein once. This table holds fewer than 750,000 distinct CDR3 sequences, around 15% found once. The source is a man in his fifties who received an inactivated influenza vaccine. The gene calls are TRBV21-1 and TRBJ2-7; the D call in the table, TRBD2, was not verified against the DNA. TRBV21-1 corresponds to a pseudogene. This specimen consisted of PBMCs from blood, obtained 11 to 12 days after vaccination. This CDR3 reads CASTLAGGNSYEQYF. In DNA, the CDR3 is TGTGCCAGCACCCTAGCGGGGGGTAACTCCTACGAGCAGTACTTC.